These 31 T cell receptor beta chains came from one sample sequenced in a study of cytomegalovirus exposure and HLA in healthy donors. 60 Vbeta and 13 Jbeta primers were used in PCR. TCRdb keeps only in-frame clones here, not all; method: immunoSEQ multiplex PCR. The table lists approximately 38,000 clones, 82% of them singletons. What was sequenced was PBMCs. Receptors originate from a woman under 30 in good health and CMV-seropositive.

V is TRBV2 and J is TRBJ2-3; tentative D call: TRBD1 (5 bases). The CDR3 is 13 amino acids. Between the trimmed V and J ends, which lost 3 bases and 7 bases, there was a span of 11 bases. From germline, CDR1 is SNHLY and CDR2 FYNNEI. This chain's CDR3 is CASSDPGLHTQYF. CDR3 DNA: TGTGCCAGCAGTGATCCAGGGCTACATACGCAGTATTTT.

The rearrangement joins TRBV19 to TRBJ2-5, with 10 bases that match TRBD2. V lost 5 bases to trimming and J lost 2 bases; unmatched junction nucleotides: 11. The CDR3 spans 17 residues. In germline, CDR1 is LNHDA, CDR2 SQIVND (reference sequence). The CDR3 is CASSVSGRYSLQETQYF. CDR3 in DNA: TGTGCCAGTAGTGTTAGCGGGAGGTACAGCCTGCAAGAGACCCAGTACTTC.

This clone occurred a few times. CDR3 loop: CASSLFPSGVSNEQFF. In DNA form, the CDR3 reads TGTGCCAGCAGCTTGTTTCCTAGCGGGGTAAGTAATGAGCAGTTCTTC. The chain employs TRBV5-6 and TRBJ2-1, with 9 bases fitting TRBD2. The CDR3 runs to 16 residues. CDR1 SGHDT and CDR2 YYEEEE come from the germline V gene. V lost 1 base and J lost 7; bases outside the gene matches: 9.

The V gene is TRBV29-1, the J gene TRBJ1-2; 9 nucleotides align to TRBD1. The CDR3 runs 16 residues. The J segment lost 3 bases and the V segment lost 3 bases, leaving 11 bases of the junction unmatched. The V gene's germline CDR1 is SQVTM and CDR2 ANQGSEA. The CDR3 coding sequence is TGCAGCGTTGAGGACAGGGGCTGGAGCCCTGACTATGGCTACACCTTC. It codes for CSVEDRGWSPDYGYTF. The full variable domain, rest sourced from reference TRBV29-1 and TRBJ1-2, is SAVISQKPSRDICQRGTSLTIQCQVDSQVTMMFWYRQQPGQSLTLIATANQGSEATYESGFVIDKFPISRPNLTFSTLTVSNMSPEDSSIYLCSVEDRGWSPDYGYTFGSGTRLTVV.

The rearrangement uses TRBV5-1 and TRBJ2-2; D remains ambiguous. V lost 8 bases to trimming and J lost 10 bases, with 18 bases between them. This CDR3 has 13 amino acids. Germline values: CDR1 SGHRS, CDR2 YFSETQ. The CDR3 nucleotides are TGCGCCAGTAGCCCCACGGGTAACGTGGAGCTGTTTTTT. The encoded protein is CASSPTGNVELFF.

This clone was seen only a few times. V and J are TRBV27 and TRBJ2-3; the D is unclear. V lost 8 bases to trimming and J lost 2 bases, with 14 bases between them. Germline assignment: CDR1 MNHEY and CDR2 SMNVEV (reference sequence). The CDR3 covers 14 residues. This CDR3 is CASEGPGNTDTQYF. CDR3 nucleotides: TGTGCCAGCGAAGGCCCAGGTAACACAGATACGCAGTATTTT.

The table lists this clone with a few counts. The gene calls are TRBV28 and TRBJ2-7; D is perhaps TRBD2 (6 bases). Trimming stripped 6 bases from V and 5 bases from J, with 14 bases between. This CDR3 has 13 residues. Looked up from germline, CDR1 is MDHEN and CDR2 is SYDVKM. This CDR3 is CASRGLATHEQYF. CDR3 DNA: TGTGCCAGCAGGGGCCTAGCGACCCACGAGCAGTACTTC.

The chain recombines TRBV20-1 with TRBJ2-1, with D hard to call. The V end lost 5 bases, the J end lost 15 bases, and 11 bases lay between the germline ends. CDR1 is DFQATT and CDR2 is SNEGSKA in the germline V gene (reference sequence). There are 9 residues in the CDR3. In DNA, the CDR3 is TGCAGTGCTGGGCTTCTAAGGTTCTTC. Amino acids: CSAGLLRFF.

J is TRBJ2-1 and V is TRBV14, with D possibly matching TRBD1 (6 bases). Between the trimmed V and J ends, which lost 6 bases and 11 bases, there was a span of 14 bases. The CDR3 totals 12 residues. CDR1 is SGHDN and CDR2 is FVKESK in the germline V gene. For the CDR3, the DNA is TGTGCCAGCAGACGACAGGTCGGTCAGCAGTTCTTC. This sequence encodes CASRRQVGQQFF.

The table lists this clone with a few counts. The CDR3: CASSPGLYEQYF. Written as DNA, the CDR3 is TGTGCCAGCAGCCCCGGTTTGTACGAGCAGTACTTC. The chain carries TRBV7-2 and TRBJ2-7; D gene uncertain. Per germline, CDR1 SGHTA and CDR2 FQGNSA. Trimming removed 5 bases from V and 4 bases from J, with 9 bases in between. CDR3 length: 12 amino acids.

This rearrangement joins TRBV28 to TRBJ2-5; tentative D call: TRBD2 (5 bases). The J call may be faulty, since TRBJ2-7 better matches the DNA end. Germline assignment: CDR1 MDHEN and CDR2 SYDVKM. The CDR3 is 15 residues long. CDR3 protein: CASSLGGPPTYEQYF. The DNA of the CDR3 is TGTGCCAGCAGTTTAGGCGGGCCGCCGACCTACGAGCAGTACTTC.

The chain employs TRBV18 and TRBJ2-3, with D hard to call. Germline V CDR1 and CDR2: KGHSH, LQKENI. The CDR3 is 11 amino acids. Between the trimmed V and J ends, which lost 3 bases and 5 bases, there was a span of 3 bases. CDR3 in amino acids: CASSPRDTQYF. The CDR3 nucleotides read TGTGCCAGCTCACCGCGAGATACGCAGTATTTT.

The chain has TRBV15 and TRBJ1-1; D not resolved. Germline V gene data show CDR1 as LNHNV and CDR2 as YYDKDF (reference sequence). This CDR3 has 15 amino acids. Trimming removed 0 bases at V and 3 bases at J, with 11 bases between. The CDR3 spells CATSRDGRDDTEAFF. The CDR3 DNA sequence: TGTGCCACCAGCAGAGATGGGAGGGATGACACTGAAGCTTTCTTT.

The chain is built from TRBV5-4 and TRBJ2-1; 7 bases align to TRBD2. This CDR3 spans 14 amino acids. Looked up from germline, CDR1 is SGHNT and CDR2 is YYREEE (reference sequence). Trimming at V came to 7 bases and at J to 3 bases, leaving 7 bases not matched to a gene. The CDR3 DNA is TGTGCCAGCGGGTCCGGGGGGATCTACAATGAGCAGTTCTTC. It encodes CASGSGGIYNEQFF.

This clone was seen a single time. V usage is TRBV29-1 and J usage is TRBJ1-1; a possible D gene is TRBD1 (6 bases). Germline CDR1 is SQVTM and CDR2 is ANQGSEA. The CDR3 consists of 10 residues. The V end was cut by 5 bases, the J end by 8 bases, with 9 bases between. The CDR3 spells CSVRQAEAFF. CDR3 DNA sequence: TGCAGCGTTAGACAGGCAGAAGCTTTCTTT.

V usage is TRBV6-6 and J usage is TRBJ2-7; a weak D match, TRBD1 (6 bases). Germline V lookup: CDR1 MNHNY, CDR2 SVGAGI (reference sequence). The CDR3 totals 13 residues. The V end was cut by 7 bases, the J end by 2 bases, with 12 bases between. CDR3 in amino acids: CASKPGQTYEQYF. The CDR3 bases are TGTGCCAGCAAACCCGGACAGACCTACGAGCAGTACTTC.

V and J are TRBV7-2 and TRBJ2-5, with 13 nucleotides matching TRBD2. The CDR3 loop spans 17 amino acids. J lost 2 bases, V lost 5 bases, and 8 bases had no gene match. Germline V gene lookup returns CDR1 SGHTA and CDR2 FQGNSA. The CDR3 sequence is CASSPTGLAGKQETQYF. DNA for the CDR3: TGTGCCAGCAGCCCGACGGGACTAGCGGGGAAACAAGAGACCCAGTACTTC.

The rearrangement links TRBV6-5 to TRBJ2-5; 8 bases align to TRBD2. The CDR3 contains 13 residues. V lost 7 bases, J lost 3 bases, and 4 bases stayed unmatched. Germline CDR1 reads MNHEY; CDR2 reads SVGAGI. The CDR3 protein is CASTAAGEETQYF. In nucleotides, the CDR3 is TGTGCCAGCACGGCAGCGGGGGAAGAGACCCAGTACTTC.

V and J are TRBV7-9 and TRBJ2-3; D possibly corresponds to TRBD1 (6 bases). V dropped 5 bases and J dropped 2 bases, with 14 bases sitting between them. CDR3 length equals 15 residues. Germline V gene sequence: CDR1 SEHNR, CDR2 FQNEAQ (reference sequence). This CDR3 is CASSRDRPDTDTQYF. DNA of the CDR3: TGTGCCAGCAGCCGCGACAGGCCCGACACAGATACGCAGTATTTT.

The V gene is TRBV28, the J gene TRBJ2-7; 8 nucleotides match TRBD2. The CDR3 extends over 14 amino acids. V dropped 2 bases and J dropped 8; count of bases not matched to a gene: 8. CDR1 and CDR2 from the germline V gene are MDHEN and SYDVKM. CDR3: CASSLPQTSAKQYF. The CDR3 DNA is TGTGCCAGCAGTTTACCCCAGACTAGCGCCAAGCAGTACTTC.

The rearrangement joins TRBV10-3 to TRBJ1-5; D possibly corresponds to TRBD1 (6 bases). This CDR3 contains 14 residues. V lost 3 bases and J 7 bases, leaving 13 bases between the germline ends. Germline V gene sequence: CDR1 ENHRY, CDR2 SYGVKD. This chain's CDR3 is CAISDLGARQPQHF. In nucleotides, the CDR3 is TGTGCCATCAGTGATTTGGGGGCACGGCAGCCCCAGCATTTT.

The count of this clone is one. This sequence joins TRBV9 and TRBJ2-2; D uncertain. Per germline, CDR1 SGDLS and CDR2 YYNGEE. V lost 0 bases and J 5 bases, leaving 8 bases between the germline ends. The CDR3 totals 14 residues. The DNA of the CDR3 is TGTGCCAGCAGCGTAGGTTCCTCGACCGGGGAGCTGTTTTTT. This gives the protein CASSVGSSTGELFF.

CDR3 sequence (DNA): TGTGCCAGTAGTGGGGGGAGGTTTAGCGCTGGGGCCAACGTCCTGACTTTC. It specifies CASSGGRFSAGANVLTF. The rearrangement links TRBV19 to TRBJ2-6; a weak D match, TRBD2 (6 bases). V was pared by 5 bases and J by 2 bases, with 16 bases between. This CDR3 has 17 amino acids. Germline V gene lookup returns CDR1 LNHDA and CDR2 SQIVND (reference sequence).

This clone is categorized as medium-sized. The V and J genes are TRBV6-4 and TRBJ2-3; 16 bases agree with TRBD2. Germline V gene lookup returns CDR1 MRHNA and CDR2 SNTAGT. Trimming took 3 bases from V and 4 from J; bases not matched to a gene: 1. This CDR3 has 16 amino acids. DNA of the CDR3: TGTGCCAGCAGTGAGGGACTAGCGGGAGGGTCAGATACGCAGTATTTT. Its translation is CASSEGLAGGSDTQYF.

Remarks on this clone: Other nucleotide sequences in the sample specify the same CDR3. V is TRBV6-4 and J is TRBJ2-3, with 7 bases identical to TRBD1. The CDR3 extends over 14 amino acids. V lost 0 bases, J lost 4 bases, and 1 base stayed unmatched. Per germline, CDR1 MRHNA and CDR2 SNTAGT. The CDR3 nucleotides are TGTGCCAGCAGTGACTCAGGGGGCGCAGATACGCAGTATTTT. It encodes CASSDSGGADTQYF.

CDR3 region: CAWSQTPLVEQYF. Here the CDR3 DNA reads TGTGCCTGGAGTCAGACTCCGCTTGTCGAGCAGTACTTC. The rearrangement joins TRBV30 to TRBJ2-7, with D hard to call. Germline V gene lookup returns CDR1 GTSNPN and CDR2 SVGIG (reference sequence). Trimming took 2 bases from V and 6 from J, leaving 14 bases between them. The CDR3 has 13 residues.

The rearrangement uses TRBV7-9 and TRBJ2-7; D is possibly TRBD1 (6 bases). The CDR3 totals 15 residues. The V and J ends lost 5 bases and 2 bases respectively, with 16 bases between them. Germline-derived CDR1 and CDR2 are SEHNR and FQNEAQ (reference sequence). Here the CDR3 reads CASSVDSNTAYEQYF. CDR3 nucleotides: TGTGCCAGCAGCGTGGACAGCAATACGGCCTACGAGCAGTACTTC.

The rearrangement links TRBV6-1 to TRBJ2-3; D gene uncertain. CDR1 and CDR2 (germline): MNHNS, SASEGT. This CDR3 spans 15 amino acids. V shed 4 bases and J shed 0 bases, with 11 bases lying between them. The CDR3 bases are TGTGCCAGCAGTGGGGCTTGGGCTAGCACAGATACGCAGTATTTT. Its protein is CASSGAWASTDTQYF.

The CDR3 bases are TGTGCCAGCAGCCCGTGGGGACAGGGGCCCTACGAGCAGTACTTC. Protein: CASSPWGQGPYEQYF. The chain is built from TRBV6-6 and TRBJ2-7; 10 bases fit TRBD1. The CDR3 is made up of 15 amino acids. The V and J ends lost 6 bases and 2 bases, in that order; junction bases with no gene match: 7. Looked up from germline, CDR1 is MNHNY and CDR2 is SVGAGI (reference sequence).

The chain is built from TRBV7-2 and TRBJ2-3; no reliable D call. Germline V gives CDR1 SGHTA, CDR2 FQGNSA. There are 13 residues in the CDR3. V was clipped by 0 bases and J by 5 bases, with 6 bases between them. CDR3 amino acids: CASSLASGDTQYF. The CDR3 region has the DNA TGTGCCAGCAGCTTAGCTAGTGGAGATACGCAGTATTTT.

The CDR3 nucleotides read TGTGCCAGTAGTTGGACAGGGGCCGGGGAGCTGTTTTTT. Protein: CASSWTGAGELFF. The genes are TRBV19 and TRBJ2-2; 9 bases map to TRBD1. The CDR3 extends over 13 amino acids. The J segment lost 6 bases and the V segment lost 5 bases, leaving 1 base of the junction unmatched. Germline assignment: CDR1 LNHDA and CDR2 SQIVND (reference sequence).